The clone carrying this TCR beta chain occurred a few times. This sample stems from a study of human T cells and chemical hapten exposure. The wider study: Sensitizing treatment utilized 2% DPC over a 2 cm by 2 cm portion of upper inner arm skin.

The library put unique molecular identifiers onto individual cDNA molecules. From the RACE reads, TCRdb called clonotypes with MiXCR, one entry per CDR3 protein. This sample carries some 88,000 distinct CDR3 sequences, more than 9.5% of them seen once, and the ten largest clones take under 2.5%. Time point given: patch test 2, 6 weeks after DPC sensitization. Treatment denoted: therapeutic diphenylcyclopropenone sensitization with weekly scalp DPC. The CDR3 contains 11 residues. With 5 bases clipped from V and 10 bases from J, the junction kept 5 bases outside the gene matches. The germline CDR1 and CDR2 sequences are SGHAT and FQDESV (reference sequence).

The chain is built from TRBV11-1 and TRBJ2-7; 7 nucleotides match TRBD1. This specimen was whole blood, taken in connection with sensitization to the hapten diphenylcyclopropenone (DPC). This receptor was taken from a man aged 40-55 years with alopecia areata. Some clones in this sample may be carry-over from other donors' samples. DNA of the CDR3: TGTGCCAGCAGCAACGACAGGGTCCAGTACTTC. This gives the protein CASSNDRVQYF.